Each of the 17 T cell receptor beta chains below was sequenced from the same sample in a study of blood T cell repertoires in COVID-19. The assay was immunoSEQ multiplex PCR, and TCRdb's table has in-frame clones only and misses some. The sample contains about 150,000 clones, roughly 89% of which appear only once. Sequencing was performed on PBMCs or T cells enriched from blood (not recorded which). The source of these receptors is a man aged 45-65 years who had recovered from COVID-19.

The chain carries TRBV7-2 and TRBJ2-3; unclear D gene. Germline loops: CDR1 SGHTA, CDR2 FQGNSA. CDR3 length equals 13 residues. Trimming cost V 6 bases and J 1 base, with 8 bases left between them. CDR3 bases: TGTGCCAGCAGTGGGCAGGGCACAGATACGCAGTATTTT. Its translation: CASSGQGTDTQYF.

This chain links TRBV18 with TRBJ2-3; 11 nucleotides match TRBD2. CDR3 length: 19 residues. Germline V CDR1 and CDR2: KGHSH, LQKENI. Trimming took 3 bases from V and 3 from J; bases not matched to a gene: 14. CDR3 protein: CASSPFVLAGVSRTDTQYF. For the CDR3, the DNA is TGTGCCAGCTCACCGTTCGTACTAGCGGGAGTATCACGGACAGATACGCAGTATTTT.

A single count supports this clone. The V and J genes are TRBV7-8 and TRBJ2-1; TRBD2 matches 13 bases. Germline V gives CDR1 SGHVS, CDR2 FQNEAQ. CDR3 length: 18 residues. Trimming at V came to 5 bases and at J to 0 bases, leaving 7 bases not matched to a gene. CDR3: CASSRGLAGASSYNEQFF. The CDR3 nucleotides read TGTGCCAGCAGCCGAGGACTAGCGGGAGCTAGCTCCTACAATGAGCAGTTCTTC.

This clone has a single count. The chain links TRBV24-1 to TRBJ2-2; 7 bases line up with TRBD2. Germline CDR1 is KGHDR and CDR2 is SFDVKD. V lost 1 base to trimming and J lost 2 bases; unmatched junction nucleotides: 3. CDR3 length: 16 residues. CDR3 region: CATSDFGRVNTGELFF. DNA for the CDR3: TGTGCCACCAGTGATTTTGGGAGGGTTAACACCGGGGAGCTGTTTTTT.

V usage is TRBV19 and J usage is TRBJ2-3, with D possibly matching TRBD2 (6 bases). Trimming removed 5 bases from V and 1 base from J, with 13 bases in between. The length of the CDR3 is 15 residues. In germline, CDR1 is LNHDA, CDR2 SQIVND (reference sequence). CDR3 protein: CASSRPGSRTDTQYF. Written as DNA, the CDR3 is TGTGCCAGTAGTCGCCCCGGGAGTCGCACAGATACGCAGTATTTT.

V gene TRBV2 combines with J gene TRBJ1-4; D perhaps matches TRBD1 (6 bases). CDR3 length: 15 amino acids. V was clipped by 7 bases and J by 5 bases, with 17 bases between them. Germline V gives CDR1 SNHLY, CDR2 FYNNEI. In DNA form, the CDR3 reads TGTGCCAGCAAGGCAGGGGAAAGTCGGAATGAAAAACTGTTTTTT. Translating gives CASKAGESRNEKLFF. The whole variable domain, filled in from reference TRBV2 and TRBJ1-4, reads EPEVTQTPSHQVTQMGQEVILRCVPISNHLYFYWYRQILGQKVEFLVSFYNNEISEKSEIFDDQFSVERPDGSNFTLKIRSTKLEDSAMYFCASKAGESRNEKLFFGSGTQLSVL.

The CDR3 spells CASGKAGSNTGELFF. CDR3 DNA: TGTGCTAGTGGTAAGGCGGGTTCGAACACCGGGGAGCTGTTTTTT. The chain couples TRBV12-5 to TRBJ2-2, with D possibly matching TRBD2 (5 bases). The CDR3 totals 15 residues. Trimming shortened V by 5 bases and J by 0 bases, and 10 bases separated the two germline ends. Germline CDR1 reads LGHNT; CDR2 reads FRNRAP.

The V call is TRBV28, the J call TRBJ2-3; 7 bases match TRBD1. V lost 4 bases to trimming and J lost 10 bases; unmatched junction nucleotides: 14. The germline gives CDR1 MDHEN, CDR2 SYDVKM. This CDR3 is 15 amino acids long. The CDR3 DNA sequence: TGTGCCAGCAGTTCTACGGACAGGACCCTTCTCCCGCAGTATTTT. Residues: CASSSTDRTLLPQYF.

This clone appeared a single time. J is TRBJ2-2 and V is TRBV19, with TRBD2 identical over 11 bases. Germline-derived CDR1 and CDR2 are LNHDA and SQIVND (reference sequence). V lost 2 bases, J lost 4 bases, and 9 bases stayed unmatched. This CDR3 is 18 amino acids long. CDR3 protein: CASSISSGGSSGTGELFF. The CDR3 DNA follows: TGTGCCAGTAGTATATCTAGCGGGGGGTCCTCGGGCACCGGGGAGCTGTTTTTT.

The rearrangement uses TRBV5-8 and TRBJ1-3; 7 positions match TRBD1. J lost 4 bases, V lost 1 base, and 2 bases had no gene match. The CDR3 runs to 14 residues. Germline assignment: CDR1 SGHTS and CDR2 YDEGEE. Here the CDR3 DNA reads TGTGCCAGCAGCTTGTACAGGGGCGGAAACACCATATATTTT. It encodes CASSLYRGGNTIYF.

The V and J genes are TRBV20-1 and TRBJ1-2, with TRBD1 as a possible D gene (5 bases). CDR3 length: 13 amino acids. Trimming removed 3 bases from V and 4 bases from J, with 12 bases in between. CDR1 is DFQATT, CDR2 SNEGSKA, per germline (reference sequence). The DNA of the CDR3 is TGCAGTGCTAGTTTGCAGGGACTCTATGGCTACACCTTC. It yields the protein CSASLQGLYGYTF.

In this sample, this clone turned up once. The chain couples TRBV9 to TRBJ2-3; 9 positions match TRBD2. The V segment lost 0 bases and the J segment 2 bases; nucleotides outside the gene matches: 1. Germline CDR1 is SGDLS and CDR2 is YYNGEE. The CDR3 runs to 15 residues. The CDR3 DNA reads TGTGCCAGCAGCGTAGGACTAGCGGACACAGATACGCAGTATTTT. Translated: CASSVGLADTDTQYF.

This clone showed up just a few times. The chain has TRBV10-3 and TRBJ1-2; the D gene is possibly TRBD1 (6 bases). The CDR3 spans 13 residues. Germline V lookup: CDR1 ENHRY, CDR2 SYGVKD. Trimming took 4 bases from V and 4 from J, leaving 10 bases between them. This CDR3 reads CAISVQGTYGYTF. The DNA for the CDR3 is TGTGCCATCAGTGTTCAGGGGACCTATGGCTACACCTTC.

The gene calls are TRBV18 and TRBJ2-5; D possibly corresponds to TRBD2 (6 bases). This CDR3 is built from 15 residues. V was cut by 0 bases and J by 5 bases, with 13 bases left in between. The germline CDR1 and CDR2 sequences are KGHSH and LQKENI. The CDR3 nucleotides are TGTGCCAGCTCACCACCGGGGCAGCGGGTGGAGACCCAGTACTTC. The encoded protein is CASSPPGQRVETQYF.

V and J are TRBV7-6 and TRBJ1-2, with unresolved D. V gave up 0 bases and J gave up 0 bases, with 8 bases separating them. Germline CDR1 and CDR2: SGHVS and FNYEAQ. The CDR3 contains 15 residues. For the CDR3, the DNA is TGTGCCAGCAGCTTAGCCCCCTCAGCTAACTATGGCTACACCTTC. This sequence encodes CASSLAPSANYGYTF. Full variable domain (rest looked up from reference TRBV7-6 and TRBJ1-2): GAGVSQSPRYKVTKRGQDVALRCDPISGHVSLYWYRQALGQGPEFLTYFNYEAQQDKSGLPNDRFSAERPEGSISTLTIQRTEQRDSAMYRCASSLAPSANYGYTFGSGTRLTVV.

The chain recombines TRBV7-8 with TRBJ1-5; TRBD1 is a possible D gene (6 bases). V lost 5 bases and J lost 2, with 16 bases in between. Germline V gene data show CDR1 as SGHVS and CDR2 as FQNEAQ. The CDR3 has 16 residues. CDR3 loop: CASSPRQAGGNQPQHF. CDR3 in DNA: TGTGCCAGCAGCCCGCGCCAGGCAGGGGGCAATCAGCCCCAGCATTTT.

The J gene is TRBJ1-4, the V gene TRBV28; D is perhaps TRBD1 (5 bases). Germline-derived CDR1 and CDR2 are MDHEN and SYDVKM. The V end lost 5 bases, the J end lost 0 bases, and 13 bases lay between the germline ends. The CDR3 runs 16 residues. CDR3 amino acids: CASSKLGRATNEKLFF. The CDR3 DNA reads as TGTGCCAGCAGTAAGTTAGGCAGGGCAACTAATGAAAAACTGTTTTTT.